The following is a TCR beta chain sequence with its context. The target antigen is unknown. These data come from a study of stem cell transplantation in POMP-related autoinflammatory disease. Study-wide context: Defective thymoproteasomes were hypothesized to impair CD8+ T-cell positive selection. After transplant, neutrophils and platelets showed 100% graft donor chimerism through one year.

Findings and limits, study-wide: In patients with PRAID, every analyzed T-cell subset tended to show lower diversity and higher clonality. Patients with PRAID showed a restricted number of unique TRB V-J gene pairings.

Produced via immunoSEQ multiplex PCR; TCRdb's table is partial and in-frame only. The repertoire holds approximately 65,000 clones, with roughly 91% as singletons. V was cut by 0 bases and J by 5 bases, with 9 bases left in between. Germline V gives CDR1 LGHNT, CDR2 FRNRAP. This CDR3 spans 14 amino acids. This specimen consisted of CD4+ T cells from PBMCs, obtained after stem cell transplantation. The chain links TRBV12-5 to TRBJ2-3; the D gene is possibly TRBD1 (5 bases). The TCR originated in a human patient with POMP-related autoinflammation and immune dysregulation (PRAID). Some T cells could come from the graft donor. The CDR3 spells CASGLVRGIDTQYF. CDR3 coding DNA: TGTGCTAGTGGTTTGGTAAGGGGAATAGATACGCAGTATTTT. The variable domain in full, with the rest retrieved from reference TRBV12-5 and TRBJ2-3, is DARVTQTPRHKVTEMGQEVTMRCQPILGHNTVFWYRQTMMQGLELLAYFRNRAPLDDSGMPKDRFSAEMPDATLATLKIQPSEPRDSAVYFCASGLVRGIDTQYFGPGTRLTVL.